Shown below are 27 T cell receptor beta chains from a single sample sequenced in a study of T cell responses to AZD1222 COVID-19 vaccine. Some clones are missing from TCRdb's copy, which holds only in-frame ones; the method was immunoSEQ multiplex PCR. The sample lists tens of thousands of clones, 70% to 90% occurring once. Sequencing used peripheral blood, obtained on day 0 of MenACWY control vaccination. These receptors all come from an adult in good health.

Judged by abundance, this clone is large (0.1 to 1%). J is TRBJ1-6 and V is TRBV7-2; D uncertain. The CDR3 spans 15 residues. Trimming removed 0 bases from V and 5 bases from J, with 8 bases in between. Germline V lookup: CDR1 SGHTA, CDR2 FQGNSA. The CDR3 region is CASSLAKGNNSPLHF. CDR3 nucleotides: TGTGCCAGCAGCTTAGCTAAGGGCAATAATTCACCCCTCCACTTT.

The V gene is TRBV6-5, the J gene TRBJ2-3; D gene ambiguous. Germline loops: CDR1 MNHEY, CDR2 SVGAGI. Deletions cut 7 bases from V and 1 base from J, with 9 bases between. The CDR3 has 13 residues. The CDR3 region is CASKTTGTDTQYF. In nucleotides, the CDR3 is TGTGCCAGCAAAACGACTGGCACAGATACGCAGTATTTT.

This chain connects TRBV7-2 to TRBJ1-4; the D gene is possibly TRBD1 (6 bases). The germline CDR1 and CDR2 sequences are SGHTA and FQGNSA. Trimming stripped 3 bases from V and 5 bases from J, with 10 bases between. The CDR3 length is 14 residues. For the CDR3, the DNA is TGTGCCAGCAGCTTGGGACAACAAAATGAAAAACTGTTTTTT. It yields the protein CASSLGQQNEKLFF.

The J gene is TRBJ1-1, the V gene TRBV5-1; 8 positions match TRBD1. The V gene's germline CDR1 is SGHRS and CDR2 YFSETQ. The V gene end was trimmed by 3 bases and the J gene end by 0 bases; junction bases not matched to a gene: 7. CDR3 length: 16 residues. The CDR3: CASSSGQGGVNTEAFF. The CDR3, as DNA: TGCGCCAGCAGCTCCGGACAGGGTGGGGTGAACACTGAAGCTTTCTTT.

The rearrangement links TRBV30 to TRBJ2-5, with 9 bases lining up with TRBD2. Germline-derived CDR1 and CDR2 are GTSNPN and SVGIG (reference sequence). The CDR3 consists of 15 residues. Trimming removed 2 bases from V and 4 bases from J; junction bases left unmatched: 8. The CDR3 sequence is CAWSHGSSGGETQYF. CDR3 nucleotide sequence: TGTGCCTGGAGTCACGGGAGTAGCGGGGGAGAGACCCAGTACTTC.

The gene calls are TRBV20-1 and TRBJ2-3; D perhaps matches TRBD1 (6 bases). The CDR3 loop spans 13 amino acids. Germline V CDR1 and CDR2: DFQATT, SNEGSKA (reference sequence). Deletions cut 3 bases from V and 5 bases from J, with 12 bases between. The CDR3 spells CSASLGAKDTQYF. As DNA, the CDR3 is TGCAGTGCTAGTCTGGGGGCAAAAGATACGCAGTATTTT.

The rearrangement joins TRBV23-1 to TRBJ1-5; maybe TRBD1 (6 bases). TRBV23-1 is treated as an ORF (open reading frame) with a function not yet certain. Trimming left V 6 bases short and J 2 bases short, with 14 bases between. The CDR3 covers 15 residues. CDR3 sequence reads: CASSLRQEGNQPQHF. Here the CDR3 DNA reads TGCGCCAGCAGCCTCAGACAGGAAGGCAATCAGCCCCAGCATTTT.

V usage is TRBV18 and J usage is TRBJ1-4; tentatively, D is TRBD1 (5 bases). CDR1 and CDR2 from the germline V gene are KGHSH and LQKENI. The V end lost 5 bases, the J end lost 8 bases, and 24 bases lay between the germline ends. The CDR3 length is 17 residues. CDR3 bases: TGTGCCAGCTCAGTTAAAAAAGCTCCTATGGAGGGGGAAAAACTGTTTTTT. It encodes CASSVKKAPMEGEKLFF.

This clone was seen a single time. This chain joins TRBV30 and TRBJ1-5; no definite D call. Looked up from germline, CDR1 is GTSNPN and CDR2 is SVGIG (reference sequence). The CDR3 sequence is 14 residues long. With 3 bases removed from V and 9 bases from J, the gap between germline ends came to 18 bases. This CDR3 is CAWSASGNRGPQHF. Written as DNA, the CDR3 is TGTGCCTGGAGCGCATCCGGGAATCGGGGGCCCCAGCATTTT. Full variable domain (remainder filled in from reference TRBV30 and TRBJ1-5): SQTIHQWPATLVQPVGSPLSLECTVEGTSNPNLYWYRQAAGRGLQLLFYSVGIGQISSEVPQNLSASRPQDRQFILSSKKLLLSDSGFYLCAWSASGNRGPQHFGDGTRLSIL.

This clone was found once. The chain joins TRBV7-2 to TRBJ1-1; TRBD1 aligns across 7 bases. The V gene end was trimmed by 8 bases and the J gene end by 2 bases; junction bases not matched to a gene: 5. The CDR3 has 13 residues. Germline V gives CDR1 SGHTA, CDR2 FQGNSA. CDR3 region: CASRTGPNTEAFF. The CDR3 DNA reads TGTGCCAGCCGGACAGGACCAAACACTGAAGCTTTCTTT.

This chain links TRBV6-4 with TRBJ1-5; D gene unclear. V shed 2 bases and J shed 0 bases, with 17 bases lying between them. CDR1 is MRHNA, CDR2 SNTAGT, per germline. The CDR3 length is 18 residues. Written as DNA, the CDR3 is TGTGCCAGCAGTGACCGGACCCGCGAACTCTATAGCAATCAGCCCCAGCATTTT. It is translated as CASSDRTRELYSNQPQHF.

This chain joins TRBV7-2 and TRBJ1-1; TRBD1 is a possible D gene (5 bases). V lost 0 bases to trimming and J lost 11 bases, with 10 bases between them. This CDR3 comprises 12 residues. Germline CDR1 is SGHTA and CDR2 is FQGNSA. CDR3 region: CASSLAPTVAFF. The CDR3 DNA sequence: TGTGCCAGCAGCTTAGCGCCGACAGTTGCTTTCTTT.

This chain connects TRBV7-2 to TRBJ2-5; D possibly corresponds to TRBD1 (6 bases). Per the germline V gene, CDR1 is SGHTA and CDR2 is FQGNSA. The CDR3 loop spans 14 amino acids. Trimming took 1 base from V and 4 from J, leaving 10 bases between them. The CDR3 loop is CASSLGQVLETQYF. The CDR3 nucleotides are TGTGCCAGCAGCTTAGGACAGGTCCTAGAGACCCAGTACTTC.

The chain has TRBV28 and TRBJ1-3, with D unclear. Germline loops: CDR1 MDHEN, CDR2 SYDVKM. The CDR3 covers 17 residues. Between the trimmed V and J ends, which lost 4 bases and 2 bases, there was a span of 18 bases. The CDR3 DNA follows: TGTGCCAGCAGTTCCCCCCTCGCGAAGGGCCCTGGAAACACCATATATTTT. This codes for CASSSPLAKGPGNTIYF.

The V call is TRBV19, the J call TRBJ2-1; no reliable D call. Trimming removed 0 bases from V and 0 bases from J, with 9 bases in between. There are 16 residues in the CDR3. The V gene's germline CDR1 is LNHDA and CDR2 SQIVND (reference sequence). The CDR3 protein is CASSIEARTSYNEQFF. CDR3 in DNA: TGTGCCAGTAGTATAGAGGCCCGTACCTCCTACAATGAGCAGTTCTTC.

A single count supports this clone. The chain combines TRBV6-5 with TRBJ1-6, with TRBD1 matching over 11 bases. V lost 4 bases, J lost 10 bases, and 9 bases stayed unmatched. The CDR3 is 16 amino acids. The germline CDR1 and CDR2 sequences are MNHEY and SVGAGI. The CDR3 loop is CASSSDRGREKSPLHF. CDR3 in DNA: TGTGCCAGCAGTTCGGACAGGGGGCGGGAAAAATCACCCCTCCACTTT.

The chain combines TRBV19 with TRBJ2-3; D gene uncertain. The CDR3 loop spans 13 amino acids. Germline assignment: CDR1 LNHDA and CDR2 SQIVND (reference sequence). Trimming stripped 0 bases from V and 2 bases from J, with 3 bases between. The CDR3 loop is CASSIDPTDTQYF. The CDR3, as DNA: TGTGCCAGTAGTATAGACCCCACAGATACGCAGTATTTT.

The chain joins TRBV6-6 to TRBJ1-5, with D unclear. Deletions cut 0 bases from V and 1 base from J, with 4 bases between. CDR3 length equals 14 residues. Germline V CDR1 and CDR2: MNHNY, SVGAGI (reference sequence). The DNA for the CDR3 is TGTGCCAGCAGTTACTCCGTAAGCAATCAGCCCCAGCATTTT. This encodes CASSYSVSNQPQHF.

This clone was picked up one time. The chain joins TRBV27 to TRBJ2-1; D gene ambiguous. The V and J ends lost 3 bases and 5 bases respectively, with 8 bases between them. Germline V gene data show CDR1 as MNHEY and CDR2 as SMNVEV (reference sequence). The CDR3 consists of 13 residues. The CDR3 nucleotides are TGTGCCAGCAGTTTTAGGAGACACAATGAGCAGTTCTTC. It codes for CASSFRRHNEQFF.

The chain joins TRBV28 to TRBJ1-2; D remains ambiguous. CDR1 and CDR2 (germline): MDHEN, SYDVKM. The CDR3 consists of 13 residues. The germline V and J ends were trimmed by 3 bases and 2 bases, with 7 bases remaining between them. The CDR3 coding sequence is TGTGCCAGCAGTTTCGCGGGGAACTATGGCTACACCTTC. The encoded protein is CASSFAGNYGYTF.

J is TRBJ1-1 and V is TRBV7-8; D is unresolved. V lost 6 bases, J lost 4 bases, and 15 bases lay in between. CDR3 length: 14 amino acids. Germline CDR1 and CDR2: SGHVS and FQNEAQ. In DNA form, the CDR3 reads TGTGCCAGCAGTATATCGAGGGATGGCACTGAAGCTTTCTTT. Translation gives CASSISRDGTEAFF.

The gene calls are TRBV4-2 and TRBJ1-2; D uncertain. Trimming cost V 2 bases and J 0 bases, with 4 bases left between them. In germline, CDR1 is LGHNA, CDR2 YNFKEQ. The CDR3 contains 13 residues. The CDR3 sequence: CASSQQANYGYTF. The CDR3 DNA reads as TGTGCCAGCAGCCAACAGGCTAACTATGGCTACACCTTC.

The chain joins TRBV6-5 to TRBJ1-5, with D uncertain. The germline gives CDR1 MNHEY, CDR2 SVGAGI. Trimming removed 11 bases from V and 0 bases from J, with 11 bases in between. The CDR3 is 13 residues long. The CDR3 DNA reads TGTGCCGGGTCGGCCTATAGCAATCAGCCCCAGCATTTT. Amino acids: CAGSAYSNQPQHF.

V is TRBV6-5 and J is TRBJ1-1, with D uncertain. The germline V gene has CDR1 MNHEY and CDR2 SVGAGI. CDR3 size: 14 residues. The V and J ends lost 5 bases and 6 bases respectively, with 16 bases between them. The chain's CDR3 is CASSPHFDRAEAFF. CDR3 sequence (DNA): TGTGCCAGCAGTCCTCACTTTGACCGAGCTGAAGCTTTCTTT.

The chain combines TRBV5-1 with TRBJ1-2; perhaps TRBD1 as D (6 bases). Trimming pared 0 bases from V and 5 bases from J, leaving 14 bases between. The CDR3 length is 15 residues. Germline V lookup: CDR1 SGHRS, CDR2 YFSETQ. The CDR3 spells CASSLEGGRDYGYTF. The CDR3 bases are TGCGCCAGCAGCTTGGAGGGGGGTCGGGATTATGGCTACACCTTC.

A single count supports this clone. The J gene is TRBJ2-7, the V gene TRBV12-3 or TRBV12-4; D gene ambiguous. V shed 0 bases and J shed 4 bases, with 4 bases lying between them. This CDR3 is 12 amino acids long. In DNA form, the CDR3 reads TGTGCCAGCAGTTTAGCGTCTTACGAGCAGTACTTC. Protein: CASSLASYEQYF.

CDR3 region: CASADQETQYF. CDR3 in DNA: TGTGCCAGCGCCGACCAAGAGACCCAGTACTTC. The J gene is TRBJ2-5, the V gene TRBV18; D call uncertain. CDR1 KGHSH and CDR2 LQKENI come from the germline V gene. This CDR3 spans 11 amino acids. The V and J ends lost 8 bases and 0 bases respectively, with 4 bases between them.